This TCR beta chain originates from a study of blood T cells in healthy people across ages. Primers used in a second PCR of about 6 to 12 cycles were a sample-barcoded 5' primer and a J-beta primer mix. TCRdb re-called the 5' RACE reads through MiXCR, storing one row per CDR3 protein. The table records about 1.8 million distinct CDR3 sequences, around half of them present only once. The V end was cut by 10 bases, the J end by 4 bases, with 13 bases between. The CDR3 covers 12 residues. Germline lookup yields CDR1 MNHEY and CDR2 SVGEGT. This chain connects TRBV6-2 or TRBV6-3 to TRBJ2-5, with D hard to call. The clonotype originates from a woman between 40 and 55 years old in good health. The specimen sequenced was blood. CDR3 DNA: TGTGCCACCCGGACCGATATAGAGACCCAGTACTTC. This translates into CATRTDIETQYF.